The 9 T cell receptor beta chains below all came from one sample that was sequenced in a study of technical replicates of blood from a handful of donors (dated by TCRdb to about 2017). Preparation of the library involved the immunoSEQ multiplex PCR assay. Drawn from immuneACCESS, this table holds only the in-frame rearrangements with V and J called that TCRdb kept. Clones are partly lost; checked studies trace under half to an unresolved V gene and leave the rest unexplained. The sample data list about 56,000 clones, and 80% to 95% of these were observed just once. Of the sample, about 4.5% falls within the top ten clones. Sequences were obtained from PBMCs. All receptors come from a human donor in good health. Some clones in this sample may be carry-over from other donors' samples.

This chain uses TRBV4-2 with TRBJ1-4, with unresolved D. CDR1 is LGHNA, CDR2 YNFKEQ, per germline. Trimming cost V 1 base and J 1 base, with 13 bases left between them. This CDR3 spans 17 amino acids. The CDR3 coding sequence is TGTGCCAGCAGCCAAGTGATGGTTGTGCGAACTAATGAAAAACTGTTTTTT. Protein product: CASSQVMVVRTNEKLFF.

The chain has TRBV7-2 and TRBJ2-5; the D is unclear. Germline V lookup: CDR1 SGHTA, CDR2 FQGNSA. V was shortened by 3 bases and J by 2 bases, with 7 bases between the two germline ends. This CDR3 comprises 13 residues. CDR3 in amino acids: CASSFGRQETQYF. The CDR3 coding sequence is TGTGCCAGCAGCTTTGGCAGGCAAGAGACCCAGTACTTC.

This chain joins TRBV6-4 and TRBJ2-3; TRBD2 aligns across 7 bases. Germline loops: CDR1 MRHNA, CDR2 SNTAGT. The ends lost 0 bases at V and 3 bases at J; junction bases unmatched: 6. The CDR3 is made up of 16 amino acids. CDR3 coding DNA: TGTGCCAGCAGTGACTCTCCGGGGGGAACAACAGATACGCAGTATTTT. This translates into CASSDSPGGTTDTQYF.

The chain uses TRBV5-3 and TRBJ2-7; TRBD2 agrees at 13 bases. TRBV5-3 is marked as an open reading frame, function uncertain. V lost 5 bases, J lost 4 bases, and 9 bases stayed unmatched. The CDR3 is made up of 16 amino acids. For the CDR3, the DNA is TGTGCCAGAAGTAATCTCGGACTAGCGGGAGCATACGAGCAGTACTTC. Translated, it gives CARSNLGLAGAYEQYF.

Concerning this clone itself: Additional DNA sequences in this sample encode the identical CDR3. The V call is TRBV9, the J call TRBJ1-3; 7 bases are shared with TRBD1. V lost 0 bases to trimming and J lost 4 bases; unmatched junction nucleotides: 1. The CDR3 spans 14 residues. Germline V gives CDR1 SGDLS, CDR2 YYNGEE. The CDR3 nucleotides read TGTGCCAGCAGCGTAGCACAGGGGGGAAACACCATATATTTT. This encodes CASSVAQGGNTIYF.

The chain links TRBV30 to TRBJ2-3; 7 bases are shared with TRBD1. This CDR3 has 13 amino acids. Trimming at V came to 2 bases and at J to 5 bases, leaving 4 bases not matched to a gene. The germline V gene has CDR1 GTSNPN and CDR2 SVGIG (reference sequence). The CDR3 region has the DNA TGTGCCTGGAGTCCCGGACAGGTAGATACGCAGTATTTT. This encodes CAWSPGQVDTQYF. Full variable domain (missing parts from reference TRBV30 and TRBJ2-3): SQTIHQWPATLVQPVGSPLSLECTVEGTSNPNLYWYRQAAGRGLQLLFYSVGIGQISSEVPQNLSASRPQDRQFILSSKKLLLSDSGFYLCAWSPGQVDTQYFGPGTRLTVL.

The genes are TRBV2 and TRBJ2-2; D may be TRBD1 (6 bases). Germline V gives CDR1 SNHLY, CDR2 FYNNEI. V lost 5 bases, J lost 2 bases, and 9 bases lay in between. This CDR3 spans 14 amino acids. The chain's CDR3 is CASSTDSNTGELFF. In DNA form, the CDR3 reads TGTGCCAGCAGTACGGACAGCAACACCGGGGAGCTGTTTTTT. Full variable domain (remainder filled in from reference TRBV2 and TRBJ2-2): EPEVTQTPSHQVTQMGQEVILRCVPISNHLYFYWYRQILGQKVEFLVSFYNNEISEKSEIFDDQFSVERPDGSNFTLKIRSTKLEDSAMYFCASSTDSNTGELFFGEGSRLTVL.

The rearrangement links TRBV10-3 to TRBJ1-5, with a possible D match to TRBD1 (6 bases). The CDR3 totals 20 residues. The germline gives CDR1 ENHRY, CDR2 SYGVKD. With 1 base removed from V and 2 bases from J, the gap between germline ends came to 24 bases. Written as DNA, the CDR3 is TGTGCCATCAGTGAGTGGAAGATCGCCTACAGGGAGTCGGGCAATCAGCCCCAGCATTTT. Translated: CAISEWKIAYRESGNQPQHF.

J is TRBJ2-2 and V is TRBV7-9, with 7 bases identical to TRBD1. CDR3 size: 14 residues. The junction had 7 bases not matched to a gene; V was cut back by 5 bases and J by 7 bases. Germline CDR1 is SEHNR and CDR2 is FQNEAQ (reference sequence). The CDR3 DNA follows: TGTGCCAGCAGCACCACAGGGGTGGTCGGGGAGCTGTTTTTT. Residues: CASSTTGVVGELFF.